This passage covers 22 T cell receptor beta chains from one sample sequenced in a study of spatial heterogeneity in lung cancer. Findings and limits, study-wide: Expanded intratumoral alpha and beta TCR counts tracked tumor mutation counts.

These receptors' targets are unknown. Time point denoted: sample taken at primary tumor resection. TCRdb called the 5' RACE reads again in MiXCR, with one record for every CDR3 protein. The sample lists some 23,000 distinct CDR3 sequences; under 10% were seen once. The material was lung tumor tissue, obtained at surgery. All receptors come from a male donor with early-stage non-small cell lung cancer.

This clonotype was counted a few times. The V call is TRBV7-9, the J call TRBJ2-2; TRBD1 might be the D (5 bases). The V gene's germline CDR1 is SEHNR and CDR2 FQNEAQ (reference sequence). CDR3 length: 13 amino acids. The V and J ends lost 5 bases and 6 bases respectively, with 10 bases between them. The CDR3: CASSQGAAGELFF. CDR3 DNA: TGTGCCAGCAGCCAAGGGGCGGCCGGGGAGCTGTTTTTT.

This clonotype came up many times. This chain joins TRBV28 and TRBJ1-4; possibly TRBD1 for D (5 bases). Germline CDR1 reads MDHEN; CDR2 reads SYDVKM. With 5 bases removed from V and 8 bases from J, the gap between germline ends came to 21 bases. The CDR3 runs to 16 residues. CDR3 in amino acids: CASSPLPGLTREKLFF. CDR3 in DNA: TGTGCCAGCAGTCCTCTCCCGGGGCTTACAAGGGAAAAACTGTTTTTT.

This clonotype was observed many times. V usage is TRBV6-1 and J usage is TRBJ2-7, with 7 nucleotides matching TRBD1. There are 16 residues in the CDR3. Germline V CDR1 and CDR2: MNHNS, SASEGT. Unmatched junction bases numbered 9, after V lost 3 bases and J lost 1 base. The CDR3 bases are TGTGCCAGCAGTGACCACAGGGGAATAGGATCCTACGAGCAGTACTTC. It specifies CASSDHRGIGSYEQYF.

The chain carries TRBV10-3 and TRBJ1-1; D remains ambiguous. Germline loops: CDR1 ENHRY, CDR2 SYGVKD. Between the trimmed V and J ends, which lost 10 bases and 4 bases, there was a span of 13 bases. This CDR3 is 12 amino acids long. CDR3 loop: CATSGPATEAFF. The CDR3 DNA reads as TGTGCCACCTCAGGCCCGGCCACTGAAGCTTTCTTT.

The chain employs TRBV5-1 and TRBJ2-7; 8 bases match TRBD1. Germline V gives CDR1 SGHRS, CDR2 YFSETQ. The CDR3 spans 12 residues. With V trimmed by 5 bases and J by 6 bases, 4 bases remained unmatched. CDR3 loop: CASSRTGGEQYF. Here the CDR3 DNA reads TGCGCCAGCAGTCGAACAGGGGGCGAGCAGTACTTC. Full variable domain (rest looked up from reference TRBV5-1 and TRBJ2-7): KAGVTQTPRYLIKTRGQQVTLSCSPISGHRSVSWYQQTPGQGLQFLFEYFSETQRNKGNFPGRFSGRQFSNSRSEMNVSTLELGDSALYLCASSRTGGEQYFGPGTRLTVT.

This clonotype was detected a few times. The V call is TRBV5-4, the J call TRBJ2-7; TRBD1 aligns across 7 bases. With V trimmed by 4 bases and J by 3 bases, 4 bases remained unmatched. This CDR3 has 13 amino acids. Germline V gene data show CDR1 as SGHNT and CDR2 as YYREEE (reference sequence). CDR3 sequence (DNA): TGTGCCAGCAGCGCCGACAGGGACTACGAGCAGTACTTC. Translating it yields CASSADRDYEQYF.

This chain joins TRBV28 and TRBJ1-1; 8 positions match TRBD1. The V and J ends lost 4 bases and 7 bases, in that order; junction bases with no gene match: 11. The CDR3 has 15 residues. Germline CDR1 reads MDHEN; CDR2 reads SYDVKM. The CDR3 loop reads CASSSPNRGSSEAFF. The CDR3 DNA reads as TGTGCCAGCAGTTCCCCAAACAGGGGGAGCAGTGAAGCTTTCTTT.

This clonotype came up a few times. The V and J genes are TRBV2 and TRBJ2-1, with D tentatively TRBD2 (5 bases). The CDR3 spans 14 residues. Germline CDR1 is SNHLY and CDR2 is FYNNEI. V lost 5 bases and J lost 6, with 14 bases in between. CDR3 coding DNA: TGTGCCAGCAGTTCTACGACTATGGCCAATGAGCAGTTCTTC. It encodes CASSSTTMANEQFF.

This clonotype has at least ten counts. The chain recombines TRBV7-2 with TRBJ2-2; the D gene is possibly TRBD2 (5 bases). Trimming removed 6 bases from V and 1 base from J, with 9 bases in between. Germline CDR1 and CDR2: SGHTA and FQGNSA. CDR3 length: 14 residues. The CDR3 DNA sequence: TGTGCCAGCAGGGGCGGGTTGAACACCGGGGAGCTGTTTTTT. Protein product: CASRGGLNTGELFF.

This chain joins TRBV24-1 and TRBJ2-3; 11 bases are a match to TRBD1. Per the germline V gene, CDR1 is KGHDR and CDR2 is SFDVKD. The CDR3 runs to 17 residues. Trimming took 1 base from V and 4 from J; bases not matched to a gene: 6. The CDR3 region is CATSDLRTGGASDTQYF. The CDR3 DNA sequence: TGTGCCACCAGTGATTTAAGGACAGGGGGCGCGTCAGATACGCAGTATTTT.

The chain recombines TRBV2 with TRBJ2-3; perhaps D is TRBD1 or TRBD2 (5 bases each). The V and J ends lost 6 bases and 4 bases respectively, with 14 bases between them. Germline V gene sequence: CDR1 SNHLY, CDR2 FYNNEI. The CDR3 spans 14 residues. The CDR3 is CASSPPQGADTQYF. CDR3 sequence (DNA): TGTGCCAGCAGCCCCCCCCAGGGAGCAGATACGCAGTATTTT.

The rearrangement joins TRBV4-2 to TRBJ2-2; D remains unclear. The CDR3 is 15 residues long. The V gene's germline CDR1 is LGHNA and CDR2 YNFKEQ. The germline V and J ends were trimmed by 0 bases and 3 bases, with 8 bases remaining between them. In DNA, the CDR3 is TGTGCCAGCAGCCAAGACTGGACCGACACCGGGGAGCTGTTTTTT. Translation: CASSQDWTDTGELFF.

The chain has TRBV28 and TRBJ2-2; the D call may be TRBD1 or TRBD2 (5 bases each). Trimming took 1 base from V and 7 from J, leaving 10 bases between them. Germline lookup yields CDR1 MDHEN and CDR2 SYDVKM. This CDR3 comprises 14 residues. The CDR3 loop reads CASSLLGEGGELFF. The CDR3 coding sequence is TGTGCCAGCAGTTTATTGGGGGAAGGCGGGGAGCTGTTTTTT.

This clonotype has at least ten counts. The DNA for the CDR3 is TGTGCCAGCAGCCACGGTCAGGGCGGCACAGATACGCAGTATTTT. It translates to CASSHGQGGTDTQYF. J is TRBJ2-3 and V is TRBV4-2, with D tentatively TRBD1 (5 bases). The CDR3 spans 15 residues. Trimming pared 3 bases from V and 1 base from J, leaving 11 bases between. Germline V gene data show CDR1 as LGHNA and CDR2 as YNFKEQ.

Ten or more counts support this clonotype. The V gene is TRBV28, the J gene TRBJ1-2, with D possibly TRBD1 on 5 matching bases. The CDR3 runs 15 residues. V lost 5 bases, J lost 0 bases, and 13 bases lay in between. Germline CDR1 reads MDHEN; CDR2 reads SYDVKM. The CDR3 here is CASSLHRRANYGYTF. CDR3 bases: TGTGCCAGCAGTCTTCACAGGAGAGCTAACTATGGCTACACCTTC.

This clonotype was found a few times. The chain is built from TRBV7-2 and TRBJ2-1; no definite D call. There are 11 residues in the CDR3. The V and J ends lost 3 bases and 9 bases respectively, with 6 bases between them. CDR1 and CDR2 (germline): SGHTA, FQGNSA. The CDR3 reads CASSFAGEQFF. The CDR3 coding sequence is TGTGCCAGCAGCTTTGCTGGTGAGCAGTTCTTC.

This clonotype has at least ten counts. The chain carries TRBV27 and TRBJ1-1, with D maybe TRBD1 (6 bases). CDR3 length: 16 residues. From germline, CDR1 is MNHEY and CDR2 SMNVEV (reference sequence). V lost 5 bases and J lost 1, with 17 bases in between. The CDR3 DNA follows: TGTGCCAGCAGTCCCAGAGGGGGGCGCGGGAACACTGAAGCTTTCTTT. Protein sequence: CASSPRGGRGNTEAFF.

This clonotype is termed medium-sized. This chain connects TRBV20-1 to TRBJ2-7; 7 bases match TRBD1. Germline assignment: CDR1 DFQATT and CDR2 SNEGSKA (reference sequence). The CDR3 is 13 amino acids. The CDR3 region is CSTDRAPSYEQYF. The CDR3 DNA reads TGCAGCACCGACAGGGCACCTTCCTACGAGCAGTACTTC.

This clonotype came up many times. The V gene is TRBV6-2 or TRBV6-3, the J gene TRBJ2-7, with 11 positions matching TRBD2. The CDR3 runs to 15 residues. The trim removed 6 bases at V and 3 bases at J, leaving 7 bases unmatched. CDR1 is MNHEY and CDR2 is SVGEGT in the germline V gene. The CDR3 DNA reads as TGTGCCAGCAGCAGACTAGCGGGACCGGTCTACGAGCAGTACTTC. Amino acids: CASSRLAGPVYEQYF.

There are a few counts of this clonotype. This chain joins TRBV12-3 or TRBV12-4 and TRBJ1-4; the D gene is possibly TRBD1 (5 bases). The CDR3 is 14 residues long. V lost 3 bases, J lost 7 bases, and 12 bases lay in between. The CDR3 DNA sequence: TGTGCCAGCAGTTTTGGAGGGGCCGGTGAAAAACTGTTTTTT. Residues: CASSFGGAGEKLFF.

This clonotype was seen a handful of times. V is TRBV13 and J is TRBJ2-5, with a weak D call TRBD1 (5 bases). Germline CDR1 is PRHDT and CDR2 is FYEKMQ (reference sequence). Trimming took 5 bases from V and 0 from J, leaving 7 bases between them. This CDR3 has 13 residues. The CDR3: CASSGANQETQYF. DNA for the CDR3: TGTGCCAGCAGCGGGGCTAACCAAGAGACCCAGTACTTC.

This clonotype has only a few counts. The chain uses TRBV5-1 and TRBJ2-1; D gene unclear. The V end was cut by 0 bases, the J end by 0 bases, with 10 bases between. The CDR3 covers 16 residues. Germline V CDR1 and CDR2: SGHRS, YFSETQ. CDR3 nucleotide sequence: TGCGCCAGCAGCTTGGAACCCACAAGCTCCTACAATGAGCAGTTCTTC. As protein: CASSLEPTSSYNEQFF.